What follows describes a single T cell receptor (beta chain). Its antigen is as yet unknown. CDR1 and CDR2 (germline): SGHVS, FQNEAQ. Trimming removed 4 bases from V and 0 bases from J, with 19 bases in between. The CDR3 loop spans 17 amino acids. The sample originates from a study of cytomegalovirus exposure and HLA in healthy donors. Study results and limitations: Despite most TCR sequences being rare, some public TCRs occurred in many donors. An analysis was carried out at a later point. It showed that HLA-associated TCR beta chains were more clonally expanded than equally common non-associated chains. Later, an analysis found that common viral pathogens appeared to be linked with several of the most significant clusters.

At the time of sampling, donors were nominally healthy, though unrecorded immune exposures were likely. The PCR had 60 Vbeta and 13 Jbeta primers. Repertoires were generated with immunoSEQ multiplex PCR, while TCRdb's copy carries only in-frame clones and drops some. Its listing shows 140,000 to 150,000 clones. Source material: PBMCs. This TCR derives from a woman aged 50 to 65 in good health and CMV-seronegative. The chain joins TRBV7-8 to TRBJ2-7; D is possibly TRBD2 (6 bases). The CDR3 is CASSSWAAGTSSYEQYF. The CDR3 DNA reads as TGTGCCAGCAGCTCTTGGGCGGCGGGAACAAGCTCCTACGAGCAGTACTTC. Full variable domain (outside the CDR3, taken from reference TRBV7-8 and TRBJ2-7): GAGVSQSPRYKVAKRGQDVALRCDPISGHVSLFWYQQALGQGPEFLTYFQNEAQLDKSGLPSDRFFAERPEGSVSTLKIQRTQQEDSAVYLCASSSWAAGTSSYEQYFGPGTRLTVT.